These T cell receptor beta chains were read from a single sample in a study of blood T cell repertoires in COVID-19. TCRdb keeps only in-frame clones here, not all; method: immunoSEQ multiplex PCR. Seen here are roughly 100,000 clones, 87% observed once, and the top ten hold around 5.3%. The sequencing sample was made of peripheral blood. The receptors were gathered from a woman between 50 and 59 years old with COVID-19, enrolled during active disease. The CDR3 runs from the conserved cysteine through the conserved F or W.

CDR3aa | j_gene | v_gene
CASSHRGLAATNEQFF | TRBJ2-1 | TRBV3-1/TRBV3-2
CSVQGRRSYEQYF | TRBJ2-7 | TRBV29-1
CASSEPGWSGGAPDTQYF | TRBJ2-3 | TRBV10-2
CASSLRTGTDTQYF | TRBJ2-3 | TRBV6-1
CASSTGGIYYGYTF | TRBJ1-2 | TRBV6-5
CASSPFRGNGNTIYF | TRBJ1-3 | TRBV18
CASSEQGADEQYF | TRBJ2-7 | TRBV9
CASSQLGLNGGTGELFF | TRBJ2-2 | TRBV4-1
CASSQSIAPYYEQYF | TRBJ2-7 | TRBV16
CASSSTGTGNEKLFF | TRBJ1-4 | TRBV5-8
CASSSEWDTQYF | TRBJ2-3 | TRBV11-2
CASSDVPGLVGANTGELFF | TRBJ2-2 | TRBV6-1
CATSEGTGGDYGYTF | TRBJ1-2 | TRBV24-1
CAWSPPGQGQPQHF | TRBJ1-5 | TRBV30
CASSEDRDGGYGYTF | TRBJ1-2 | TRBV2
CASSPGTAQYF | TRBJ2-3 | TRBV6-5
CASTVSASPGASGNTIYF | TRBJ1-3 | TRBV25-1
CASREGNTGELFF | TRBJ2-2 | TRBV5-1
CASSSGTGMGTEAFF | TRBJ1-1 | TRBV11-3
CASSTRGTGGDSPLHF | TRBJ1-6 | TRBV19
CASSEGYRSNEKLFF | TRBJ1-4 | TRBV6-1
CASKGQGDQPQHF | TRBJ1-5 | TRBV12-3/TRBV12-4
CASRLPVLPHGYTF | TRBJ1-2 | TRBV19
CASSYRVSTDTQYF | TRBJ2-3 | TRBV6-6
CASRSGDTQYF | TRBJ2-3 | TRBV4-1
CASTRGGSSGLYGYTF | TRBJ1-2 | TRBV27
CASSRDTNTEAFF | TRBJ1-1 | TRBV7-9
CAWSVEGTYEQYF | TRBJ2-7 | TRBV30
CASSDPGQPRETQYF | TRBJ2-5 | TRBV6-2/TRBV6-3
CASISTGQETQYF | TRBJ2-5 | TRBV28
CASSLGQGDEQFF | TRBJ2-1 | TRBV5-6
CASSLATSGGYNEQFF | TRBJ2-1 | TRBV7-6
CASSHLPGLAVEESTDTQYF | TRBJ2-3 | TRBV4-2
CASSPWTGNPEAFF | TRBJ1-1 | TRBV5-1
CATSRERQAQETQYF | TRBJ2-5 | TRBV15
CASSMGGNSNQPQHF | TRBJ1-5 | TRBV19
CASKDRGMNTEAFF | TRBJ1-1 | TRBV2
CAWSGAGGETQYF | TRBJ2-5 | TRBV30
CASALDGLAGGPDTQYF | TRBJ2-3 | TRBV12-5
CASSFNGTVGNQPQHF | TRBJ1-5 | TRBV27
CASSPVAGRSDTQYF | TRBJ2-3 | TRBV18
CAWSVMGGTEAFF | TRBJ1-1 | TRBV30
CASSEADRNYGYTF | TRBJ1-2 | TRBV2
CAWSSGQGGSTIYF | TRBJ1-3 | TRBV30
CASSSSGTRSLDEQFF | TRBJ2-1 | TRBV7-7
CASSPRTDEKLFF | TRBJ1-4 | TRBV7-2
CASSSNSYGYTF | TRBJ1-2 | TRBV11-2
CASRSGLAGARETQYF | TRBJ2-5 | TRBV28
CASTPGGGWSGELFF | TRBJ2-2 | TRBV19
CASSYGGGGYTF | TRBJ1-2 | TRBV6-5
CASAELGTSGAVGTQYF | TRBJ2-5 | TRBV5-8